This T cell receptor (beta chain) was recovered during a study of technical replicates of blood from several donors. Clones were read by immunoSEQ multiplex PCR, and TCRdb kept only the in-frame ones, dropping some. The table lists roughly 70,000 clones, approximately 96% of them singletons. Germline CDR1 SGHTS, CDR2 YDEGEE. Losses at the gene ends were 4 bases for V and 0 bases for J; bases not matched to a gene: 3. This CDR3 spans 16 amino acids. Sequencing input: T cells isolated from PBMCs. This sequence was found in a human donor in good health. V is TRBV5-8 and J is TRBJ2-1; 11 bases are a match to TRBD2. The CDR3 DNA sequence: TGTGCCAGCAGCGGGACTAGCGGTTCCTCCTACAATGAGCAGTTCTTC. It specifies CASSGTSGSSYNEQFF. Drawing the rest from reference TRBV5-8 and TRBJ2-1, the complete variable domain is EAGVTQSPTHLIKTRGQQATLRCSPISGHTSVYWYQQALGLGLQFLLWYDEGEERNRGNFPPRFSGRQFPNYSSELNVNALELEDSALYLCASSGTSGSSYNEQFFGPGTRLTVL.